Presented here are 30 T cell receptor beta chains from one specimen sequenced in a study of graft-versus-host responses after intestinal transplantation. The method was immunoSEQ multiplex PCR; TCRdb's version includes in-frame clones alone and lacks a portion of them. The sample shows tens of thousands of clones, just over 90% of them seen only once. These receptors are not linked to any known antigen. This sample comprised unstimulated CD8+ T cells sorted from spleen or lymph node cells, obtained before intestinal transplant. These receptors were collected from a human donor who received an intestinal transplant.

The chain uses TRBV7-9 and TRBJ2-7; TRBD1 matches at 7 bases. The CDR3 runs 15 residues. Losses at the gene ends were 3 bases for V and 9 bases for J; bases not matched to a gene: 14. Germline V gene data show CDR1 as SEHNR and CDR2 as FQNEAQ (reference sequence). The DNA for the CDR3 is TGTGCCAGCAGCTTCCCGGAGACAGGGAGTTCGTCGCAGTACTTC. This encodes CASSFPETGSSSQYF. The complete variable domain, with remaining parts taken from reference TRBV7-9 and TRBJ2-7, reads DTGVSQNPRHKITKRGQNVTFRCDPISEHNRLYWYRQTLGQGPEFLTYFQNEAQLEKSRLLSDRFSAERPKGSFSTLEIQRTEQGDSAMYLCASSFPETGSSSQYFGPGTRLTVT.

This clone was detected only once. The chain has TRBV29-1 and TRBJ2-3, with D hard to call. Trimming took off 3 bases at V and 4 bases at J, with 8 bases between the two ends. From germline, CDR1 is SQVTM and CDR2 ANQGSEA. The CDR3 runs 12 residues. The CDR3 reads CSVDGPADTQYF. In DNA form, the CDR3 reads TGCAGCGTTGACGGCCCGGCAGATACGCAGTATTTT.

The chain uses TRBV10-2 and TRBJ2-7, with D tentatively TRBD1 or TRBD2 (7 bases each). The ends were cut back, 6 bases at V and 1 base at J, with 16 bases in the middle. Per the germline V gene, CDR1 is WSHSY and CDR2 is SAAADI. The CDR3 totals 15 residues. The CDR3 sequence is CASSGGLQGSYEQYF. CDR3 coding DNA: TGCGCCAGCAGCGGGGGGTTACAGGGGTCCTACGAGCAGTACTTC.

The CDR3 reads CASSPEGVGGRSPLHF. The CDR3 DNA follows: TGTGCCAGCAGCCCCGAGGGGGTAGGCGGGCGATCACCCCTCCACTTT. The chain links TRBV5-4 to TRBJ1-6; D possibly corresponds to TRBD1 (6 bases). This CDR3 spans 16 amino acids. The germline gives CDR1 SGHNT, CDR2 YYREEE (reference sequence). V was clipped by 4 bases and J by 10 bases, with 21 bases between them.

The rearrangement uses TRBV10-2 and TRBJ2-7; TRBD2 aligns across 9 bases. The length of the CDR3 is 13 residues. J lost 4 bases, V lost 6 bases, and 4 bases had no gene match. The germline V gene has CDR1 WSHSY and CDR2 SAAADI. The CDR3 DNA reads TGCGCCAGCAGCGGACTAGCGTCGTACGAGCAGTACTTC. Protein sequence: CASSGLASYEQYF.

The rearrangement uses TRBV6-5 and TRBJ2-1; no definite D call. The V gene lost 5 bases and the J gene lost 8 bases, with 10 bases spanning the gap. This CDR3 has 12 amino acids. The germline gives CDR1 MNHEY, CDR2 SVGAGI. This chain's CDR3 is CASSEEIHEQFF. The CDR3 DNA is TGTGCCAGCAGTGAAGAGATCCATGAGCAGTTCTTC.

Only a few counts were recorded for this clone. The chain uses TRBV10-2 and TRBJ2-1, with a possible D match to TRBD1 (5 bases). The CDR3 is 11 amino acids. CDR1 is WSHSY, CDR2 SAAADI, per germline. V shed 3 bases and J shed 15 bases, with 12 bases lying between them. The CDR3 region has the DNA TGCGCCAGCAGTGACTGGGGCTCTAGGTTCTTC. This encodes CASSDWGSRFF.

The chain joins TRBV7-3 to TRBJ2-1, with TRBD2 matching over 9 bases. CDR3 length equals 15 residues. Per the germline V gene, CDR1 is SGHTA and CDR2 is FQGTGA. V shed 0 bases and J 4 bases; nucleotides not matched to a gene: 1. The CDR3 loop reads CASSLTGLAYNEQFF. The CDR3 DNA sequence: TGTGCCAGCAGCTTAACGGGACTAGCATACAATGAGCAGTTCTTC.

CDR3 loop: CASSNPGELFF. CDR3 nucleotide sequence: TGTGCCAGCAGCAATCCAGGGGAGCTGTTTTTT. This chain uses TRBV7-6 with TRBJ2-2; D call uncertain. Germline CDR1 SGHVS, CDR2 FNYEAQ. V gave up 5 bases and J gave up 8 bases, with 6 bases separating them. CDR3 length: 11 residues.

J is TRBJ2-5 and V is TRBV28; D is perhaps TRBD1 (6 bases). Germline-derived CDR1 and CDR2 are MDHEN and SYDVKM. V was pared by 5 bases and J by 1 base, with 11 bases between. The CDR3 length is 14 residues. The CDR3 region is CASSPEDSQETQYF. CDR3 nucleotides: TGTGCCAGCAGTCCAGAGGACAGCCAAGAGACCCAGTACTTC.

The V and J genes are TRBV9 and TRBJ2-7; 8 bases agree with TRBD1. After removal of 0 bases from V and 3 bases from J, the junction contained 5 bases not matched to a gene. This CDR3 comprises 15 residues. The germline CDR1 and CDR2 sequences are SGDLS and YYNGEE. The CDR3 loop reads CASSVGSGGLYEQYF. CDR3 sequence (DNA): TGTGCCAGCAGCGTAGGTTCAGGGGGCCTCTACGAGCAGTACTTC.

The chain links TRBV5-3 to TRBJ2-5; 9 bases are shared with TRBD1. TRBV5-3 is an ORF, with its function uncertain. The CDR3 covers 20 residues. After removal of 5 bases from V and 5 bases from J, the junction contained 25 bases not matched to a gene. CDR3 sequence: CARSVAPRPGQGGAEETQYF. The CDR3 DNA sequence: TGTGCCAGAAGTGTAGCGCCCCGACCGGGACAGGGAGGAGCTGAGGAGACCCAGTACTTC.

This clone appeared a few times. V usage is TRBV6-4 and J usage is TRBJ2-3; TRBD2 matches at 7 bases. The CDR3 sequence is 15 residues long. The germline V gene has CDR1 MRHNA and CDR2 SNTAGT. Trimming cost V 3 bases and J 0 bases; bases outside gene matches: 3. The CDR3 loop reads CASSEASGSTDTQYF. CDR3 in DNA: TGTGCCAGCAGTGAGGCTAGCGGTAGCACAGATACGCAGTATTTT.

The chain uses TRBV27 and TRBJ2-7; D is perhaps TRBD1 or TRBD2 (5 bases each). This CDR3 comprises 13 residues. Germline-derived CDR1 and CDR2 are MNHEY and SMNVEV (reference sequence). The V end lost 4 bases, the J end lost 3 bases, and 10 bases lay between the germline ends. CDR3 coding DNA: TGTGCCAGCAGTTGGGGACCGAGCTACGAGCAGTACTTC. It codes for CASSWGPSYEQYF.

This clone was observed a single time. A single base separates this from a much larger clone, so it may be a read error. The rearrangement links TRBV6-5 to TRBJ2-5; D remains ambiguous. The germline V and J ends were trimmed by 6 bases and 0 bases, with 2 bases remaining between them. The CDR3 has 11 amino acids. The germline V gene has CDR1 MNHEY and CDR2 SVGAGI. CDR3 in DNA: TGTGCCAGCAGCTACCAAGAGACCCAGTACTTC. Translated: CASSYQETQYF.

V and J are TRBV30 and TRBJ1-3; 7 bases match TRBD1. Germline V CDR1 and CDR2: GTSNPN, SVGIG (reference sequence). V gave up 5 bases and J gave up 7 bases; unmatched junction bases: 8. The CDR3 is 13 residues long. CDR3 DNA: TGTGCCTGGGGGGTAGGGGGCGCGAACACCATATATTTT. Translating gives CAWGVGGANTIYF.

The chain's CDR3 is CASSPENIQYF. Written as DNA, the CDR3 is TGTGCCAGCAGCCCGGAAAACATTCAGTACTTC. The V call is TRBV11-2, the J call TRBJ2-4; no firm D call. The CDR3 is 11 residues long. Between the trimmed V and J ends, which lost 5 bases and 5 bases, there was a span of 4 bases. CDR1 and CDR2 (germline): SGHAT, FQNNGV.

This chain joins TRBV27 and TRBJ2-7; D is unclear. This CDR3 spans 13 amino acids. The germline V gene has CDR1 MNHEY and CDR2 SMNVEV (reference sequence). The germline V and J ends were trimmed by 5 bases and 3 bases, with 11 bases remaining between them. The CDR3 region has the DNA TGTGCCAGCAGTGCCCAGGAAAACTACGAGCAGTACTTC. Protein: CASSAQENYEQYF.

The chain carries TRBV2 and TRBJ2-3; the D gene is possibly TRBD2 (5 bases). Trimming shortened V by 3 bases and J by 3 bases, and 7 bases separated the two germline ends. Germline CDR1 is SNHLY and CDR2 is FYNNEI. The CDR3 contains 13 residues. For the CDR3, the DNA is TGTGCCAGCAGTGAGAGAGGGACAGATACGCAGTATTTT. This codes for CASSERGTDTQYF. The complete variable domain, with remaining parts taken from reference TRBV2 and TRBJ2-3, reads EPEVTQTPSHQVTQMGQEVILRCVPISNHLYFYWYRQILGQKVEFLVSFYNNEISEKSEIFDDQFSVERPDGSNFTLKIRSTKLEDSAMYFCASSERGTDTQYFGPGTRLTVL.

This chain joins TRBV25-1 and TRBJ2-3, with D possibly TRBD1 on 5 matching bases. The CDR3 spans 14 residues. Trimming removed 6 bases at V and 1 base at J, with 11 bases between. Per germline, CDR1 MGHDK and CDR2 SYGVNS. DNA for the CDR3: TGTGCCAGCAGGGTACAACAGGGCACAGATACGCAGTATTTT. Its protein is CASRVQQGTDTQYF.

Written as DNA, the CDR3 is TGTGCCATCAGTGAACCGGTTGCCACTGAAGCTTTCTTT. Encoded protein: CAISEPVATEAFF. The chain uses TRBV10-3 and TRBJ1-1; D is unresolved. The germline V gene encodes CDR1 ENHRY and CDR2 SYGVKD. There are 13 residues in the CDR3. Trimming left V 3 bases short and J 4 bases short, with 9 bases between.

The J gene is TRBJ2-1, the V gene TRBV27; D might be TRBD2 (5 bases). Germline V gene sequence: CDR1 MNHEY, CDR2 SMNVEV (reference sequence). The V end lost 2 bases, the J end lost 3 bases, and 11 bases lay between the germline ends. CDR3 length: 15 residues. The CDR3 protein is CASSLTREHYNEQFF. In nucleotides, the CDR3 is TGTGCCAGCAGTTTAACCCGGGAACACTACAATGAGCAGTTCTTC.

A remark on this clone: One end of the junction is discordant with germline, which a read error may explain. The chain combines TRBV9 with TRBJ2-7, with D perhaps matching TRBD1 (6 bases). The CDR3 contains 13 residues. Germline-derived CDR1 and CDR2 are SGDLS and YYNGEE. CDR3 DNA: TGTGCCAGCAGCGCAACCGACGGACAGAAGGTATCCTTC. Protein sequence: CASSATDGQKVSF.

This clone was detected many times. The chain joins TRBV11-2 to TRBJ1-1; no clear D gene. CDR1 and CDR2 from the germline V gene are SGHAT and FQNNGV. CDR3 length: 12 amino acids. Trimming removed 5 bases at V and 7 bases at J, with 11 bases between. The CDR3 bases are TGTGCCAGCAGCGGAGGTGGGGTTGAAGCTTTCTTT. It translates to CASSGGGVEAFF.

This clone is a singleton in its sample. The chain couples TRBV5-1 to TRBJ2-3, with 7 bases matching TRBD2. Germline V CDR1 and CDR2: SGHRS, YFSETQ. The CDR3 loop spans 18 amino acids. After removal of 4 bases from V and 4 bases from J, the junction contained 18 bases not matched to a gene. The CDR3 DNA sequence: TGCGCCAGCAGCCAGGAAGGGGTCCTGGTCGGGGGGTCAGATACGCAGTATTTT. Its translation is CASSQEGVLVGGSDTQYF.

The V call is TRBV28, the J call TRBJ2-1; possible D gene TRBD1, 6 bases. CDR3 size: 12 residues. Deletions cut 8 bases from V and 10 bases from J, with 15 bases between. Germline V gene sequence: CDR1 MDHEN, CDR2 SYDVKM. CDR3 sequence: CASHSRGYEQFF. The CDR3 bases are TGTGCCAGCCACTCGAGGGGGTACGAGCAGTTCTTC.

The chain employs TRBV6-5 and TRBJ2-7; 8 bases fit TRBD1. The trim removed 4 bases at V and 4 bases at J, leaving 6 bases unmatched. This CDR3 comprises 14 residues. Germline V gives CDR1 MNHEY, CDR2 SVGAGI. The CDR3 nucleotides read TGTGCCAGCAGTTTCCTGACAGGGGAATACGAGCAGTACTTC. This translates into CASSFLTGEYEQYF.

This clone showed up just a few times. The chain recombines TRBV6-5 with TRBJ2-7; 10 bases map to TRBD1. This CDR3 has 15 residues. Losses at the gene ends were 0 bases for V and 3 bases for J; bases not matched to a gene: 2. Looked up from germline, CDR1 is MNHEY and CDR2 is SVGAGI. CDR3 residues: CASSYSTGGGYEQYF. CDR3 DNA sequence: TGTGCCAGCAGTTACTCGACAGGGGGCGGCTACGAGCAGTACTTC.

This clone was seen a few times. The chain links TRBV10-3 to TRBJ2-7; no clear D. The V and J ends lost 8 bases and 2 bases respectively, with 19 bases between them. The CDR3 contains 15 residues. The germline CDR1 and CDR2 sequences are ENHRY and SYGVKD. For the CDR3, the DNA is TGTGCCATCGGATCCAGGACGAAATATCCCTACGAGCAGTACTTC. Amino acid sequence: CAIGSRTKYPYEQYF.

The chain recombines TRBV5-6 with TRBJ2-3; D is possibly TRBD1 (6 bases). V lost 0 bases and J lost 5, with 16 bases in between. This CDR3 has 16 residues. The V gene's germline CDR1 is SGHDT and CDR2 YYEEEE. The CDR3 protein is CASSLGVDRPLDTQYF. The CDR3 region has the DNA TGTGCCAGCAGCTTGGGGGTGGACAGACCCTTAGATACGCAGTATTTT.